This T cell receptor beta chain was found in a study of shared clonotypes between healthy human individuals. V lost 2 bases, J lost 2 bases, and 13 bases lay in between. The CDR3 totals 15 residues. Germline CDR1 and CDR2: SGHTA and FQGNSA. Every subset's genomic DNA went evenly onto several immunoSEQ plates. TCRdb keeps only in-frame clones here, not all; method: immunoSEQ multiplex PCR. The repertoire holds 2.5 million or so clones, with just over 90% as singletons. The specimen was naive CD4+ T cells sorted from blood. As for subset: CD45RA+ positively selected. The TCR originated in a man aged 18 to 29 in good health. The gene calls are TRBV7-2 and TRBJ2-7, with D perhaps assigned TRBD1 or TRBD2 (5 bases each). CDR3 amino acids: CASSLSGTETYEQYF. CDR3 coding DNA: TGTGCCAGCAGCTTAAGTGGGACGGAAACCTACGAGCAGTACTTC. Full variable domain (rest looked up from reference TRBV7-2 and TRBJ2-7): GAGVSQSPSNKVTEKGKDVELRCDPISGHTALYWYRQSLGQGLEFLIYFQGNSAPDKSGLPSDRFSAERTGGSVSTLTIQRTQQEDSAVYLCASSLSGTETYEQYFGPGTRLTVT.